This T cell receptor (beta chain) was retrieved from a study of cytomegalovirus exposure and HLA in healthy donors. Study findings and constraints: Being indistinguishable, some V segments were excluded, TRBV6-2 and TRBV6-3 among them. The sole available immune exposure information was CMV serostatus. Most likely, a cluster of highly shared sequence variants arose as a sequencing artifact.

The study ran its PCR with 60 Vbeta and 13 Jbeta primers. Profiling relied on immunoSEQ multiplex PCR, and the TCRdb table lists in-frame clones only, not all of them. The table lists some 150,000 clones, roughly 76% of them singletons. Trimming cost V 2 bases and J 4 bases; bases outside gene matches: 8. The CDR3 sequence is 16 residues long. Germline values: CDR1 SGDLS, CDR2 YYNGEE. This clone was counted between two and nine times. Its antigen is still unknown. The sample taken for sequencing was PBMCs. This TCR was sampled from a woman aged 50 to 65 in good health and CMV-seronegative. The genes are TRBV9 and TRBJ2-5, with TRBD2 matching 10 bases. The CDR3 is CASSVLSGGAGETQYF. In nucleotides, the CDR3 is TGTGCCAGCAGCGTTCTCAGCGGGGGGGCTGGAGAGACCCAGTACTTC.